Presented here are 30 T cell receptor beta chains from one specimen sequenced in a study of cytomegalovirus exposure and HLA in healthy donors. Primers included in the PCR were 60 Vbeta and 13 Jbeta primers. Data came from immunoSEQ multiplex PCR; TCRdb stores just in-frame clones and leaves some out. Its table lists about 110,000 clones. The sample comprised PBMCs. These receptors all come from a man aged 25-40 years in good health and CMV-seronegative.

The V call is TRBV5-6, the J call TRBJ2-2; D might be TRBD1 (6 bases). The CDR3 loop spans 16 amino acids. V was clipped by 1 base and J by 0 bases, with 10 bases between them. The germline V gene has CDR1 SGHDT and CDR2 YYEEEE. In nucleotides, the CDR3 is TGTGCCAGCAGCTTGCGCAGGGGACCGAACACCGGGGAGCTGTTTTTT. Its protein is CASSLRRGPNTGELFF.

The chain combines TRBV5-5 with TRBJ2-2; 9 bases fit TRBD2. Germline CDR1 SGHKS, CDR2 YYEKEE (reference sequence). With V trimmed by 5 bases and J by 4 bases, 9 bases remained unmatched. The CDR3 loop spans 16 amino acids. This CDR3 reads CASSRASGERTGELFF. The CDR3 DNA reads as TGTGCCAGCAGTAGGGCTAGCGGGGAGCGCACCGGGGAGCTGTTTTTT. The full variable domain, in which reference TRBV5-5 and TRBJ2-2 provide the parts outside the CDR3, is DAGVTQSPTHLIKTRGQQVTLRCSPISGHKSVSWYQQVLGQGPQFIFQYYEKEERGRGNFPDRFSARQFPNYSSELNVNALLLGDSALYLCASSRASGERTGELFFGEGSRLTVL.

CDR3 residues: CASSTRDRAIDGELFF. CDR3 sequence (DNA): TGTGCCAGCAGCACCCGGGACAGGGCCATTGACGGGGAGCTGTTTTTT. This chain connects TRBV5-4 to TRBJ2-2; the match to TRBD1 covers 9 bases. There are 16 residues in the CDR3. CDR1 and CDR2 from the germline V gene are SGHNT and YYREEE (reference sequence). Unmatched junction bases numbered 11, after V lost 4 bases and J lost 7 bases.

The chain links TRBV2 to TRBJ1-2; a possible D gene is TRBD1 (6 bases). With 6 bases removed from V and 5 bases from J, the gap between germline ends came to 19 bases. Germline V gene lookup returns CDR1 SNHLY and CDR2 FYNNEI. This CDR3 has 15 amino acids. CDR3 residues: CASSLLSGAAYGYTF. CDR3 bases: TGTGCCAGCAGCTTACTTTCAGGGGCCGCTTATGGCTACACCTTC.

V is TRBV30 and J is TRBJ1-6; D is possibly TRBD1 (6 bases). Germline V gene data show CDR1 as GTSNPN and CDR2 as SVGIG (reference sequence). This CDR3 comprises 16 residues. The germline V and J ends were trimmed by 2 bases and 0 bases, with 11 bases remaining between them. The CDR3 DNA reads as TGTGCCTGGAGTTATGGCAGGGGCTCCTATAATTCACCCCTCCACTTT. This gives the protein CAWSYGRGSYNSPLHF.

The V gene is TRBV18, the J gene TRBJ2-3; 7 nucleotides line up with TRBD2. J lost 2 bases, V lost 3 bases, and 5 bases had no gene match. Germline V gene sequence: CDR1 KGHSH, CDR2 LQKENI. The CDR3 totals 15 residues. CDR3 sequence reads: CASSPPSGLTDTQYF. Here the CDR3 DNA reads TGTGCCAGCTCACCCCCTAGCGGCCTCACAGATACGCAGTATTTT. Full variable domain (rest looked up from reference TRBV18 and TRBJ2-3): NAGVMQNPRHLVRRRGQEARLRCSPMKGHSHVYWYRQLPEEGLKFMVYLQKENIIDESGMPKERFSAEFPKEGPSILRIQQVVRGDSAAYFCASSPPSGLTDTQYFGPGTRLTVL.

V and J are TRBV6-5 and TRBJ1-5, with D possibly TRBD1 on 5 matching bases. This CDR3 region has 14 residues. V dropped 6 bases and J dropped 2 bases, with 11 bases sitting between them. The V gene's germline CDR1 is MNHEY and CDR2 SVGAGI. Here the CDR3 reads CASRIGAGNQPQHF. The CDR3 nucleotides are TGTGCCAGCAGAATAGGGGCAGGCAATCAGCCCCAGCATTTT.

The rearrangement links TRBV27 to TRBJ1-1; 8 nucleotides align to TRBD1. The V gene end was trimmed by 6 bases and the J gene end by 3 bases; junction bases not matched to a gene: 9. Germline values: CDR1 MNHEY, CDR2 SMNVEV (reference sequence). The CDR3 covers 15 residues. Written as DNA, the CDR3 is TGTGCCAGCAGCCTATTAGGACAGGGTGACACTGAAGCTTTCTTT. Its translation: CASSLLGQGDTEAFF.

V usage is TRBV2 and J usage is TRBJ1-2; tentative D call: TRBD1 (6 bases). The germline gives CDR1 SNHLY, CDR2 FYNNEI. CDR3 size: 13 residues. V lost 2 bases and J 7 bases, leaving 11 bases between the germline ends. Here the CDR3 reads CASSESGVGGYTF. DNA of the CDR3: TGTGCCAGCAGTGAATCAGGGGTTGGTGGCTACACCTTC.

CDR3 residues: CASSSQGAPTEAFF. The CDR3 DNA sequence: TGTGCCAGCAGCTCACAGGGGGCGCCCACTGAAGCTTTCTTT. This chain connects TRBV7-2 to TRBJ1-1, with 9 bases fitting TRBD1. The CDR3 has 14 residues. V was pared by 4 bases and J by 4 bases, with 4 bases of the junction left unmatched. Germline assignment: CDR1 SGHTA and CDR2 FQGNSA. Full variable domain (missing parts from reference TRBV7-2 and TRBJ1-1): GAGVSQSPSNKVTEKGKDVELRCDPISGHTALYWYRQSLGQGLEFLIYFQGNSAPDKSGLPSDRFSAERTGGSVSTLTIQRTQQEDSAVYLCASSSQGAPTEAFFGQGTRLTVV.

The chain has TRBV28 and TRBJ2-5; D call uncertain. The germline gives CDR1 MDHEN, CDR2 SYDVKM. CDR3 size: 13 residues. V lost 3 bases and J 1 base, leaving 6 bases between the germline ends. The CDR3 here is CASSFESQETQYF. The CDR3 DNA reads TGTGCCAGCAGTTTTGAGAGCCAAGAGACCCAGTACTTC.

The V gene is TRBV27, the J gene TRBJ2-7; TRBD2 matches at 9 bases. The V and J ends lost 4 bases and 3 bases, in that order; junction bases with no gene match: 4. Germline-derived CDR1 and CDR2 are MNHEY and SMNVEV (reference sequence). The CDR3 is 14 amino acids. CDR3 sequence reads: CASSSASGDYEQYF. The CDR3 nucleotides read TGTGCCAGCAGTTCCGCTAGCGGGGACTACGAGCAGTACTTC.

The chain carries TRBV5-6 and TRBJ1-1, with 8 nucleotides matching TRBD1. V trimming: 2 bases; J trimming: 10 bases; junction bases outside the gene matches: 16. This CDR3 contains 16 residues. CDR1 and CDR2 (germline): SGHDT, YYEEEE. The CDR3 protein is CASSFYRGEGPLGAFF. The CDR3 DNA is TGTGCCAGCAGCTTCTACAGGGGGGAGGGCCCTCTTGGAGCTTTCTTT.

The chain carries TRBV2 and TRBJ2-3; TRBD1 aligns across 9 bases. The germline V gene has CDR1 SNHLY and CDR2 FYNNEI. This CDR3 region has 15 residues. Germline trimming cut 5 bases from V and 5 bases from J; bases unmatched to any gene: 8. Here the CDR3 DNA reads TGTGCCAGCAGTAAGGGACAGGGAGGAGGAGATACGCAGTATTTT. As protein: CASSKGQGGGDTQYF.

This chain's CDR3 is CASRLEGMVGSPLHF. CDR3 bases: TGTGCCAGCAGGCTGGAGGGCATGGTGGGTTCACCCCTCCACTTT. This rearrangement joins TRBV6-1 to TRBJ1-6; no firm D call. This CDR3 region has 15 residues. Per the germline V gene, CDR1 is MNHNS and CDR2 is SASEGT. V lost 6 bases to trimming and J lost 9 bases, with 18 bases between them.

The J gene is TRBJ2-7, the V gene TRBV5-4; TRBD1 aligns across 9 bases. The J segment lost 4 bases and the V segment lost 4 bases, leaving 9 bases of the junction unmatched. The CDR3 length is 15 residues. CDR1 and CDR2 (germline): SGHNT, YYREEE (reference sequence). The chain's CDR3 is CASSLKNRGPYEQYF. In DNA, the CDR3 is TGTGCCAGCAGCCTAAAGAACAGGGGGCCGTACGAGCAGTACTTC.

This chain joins TRBV28 and TRBJ1-2; D gene uncertain. Trimming pared 2 bases from V and 5 bases from J, leaving 12 bases between. From germline, CDR1 is MDHEN and CDR2 SYDVKM. The length of the CDR3 is 14 residues. CDR3 loop: CASSLEGRAYGYTF. In DNA form, the CDR3 reads TGTGCCAGCAGTTTAGAGGGCAGAGCGTATGGCTACACCTTC.

This sequence joins TRBV6-5 and TRBJ1-4, with D possibly TRBD1 on 6 matching bases. Germline-derived CDR1 and CDR2 are MNHEY and SVGAGI. The CDR3 length is 16 residues. Trimming cost V 4 bases and J 8 bases, with 20 bases left between them. The CDR3 loop is CASSSTSGGAREKLFF. The CDR3, as DNA: TGTGCCAGCAGTTCCACCTCGGGGGGGGCTCGCGAAAAACTGTTTTTT.

The chain is built from TRBV4-2 and TRBJ1-3; TRBD1 matches at 9 bases. The ends lost 0 bases at V and 8 bases at J; junction bases unmatched: 8. Looked up from germline, CDR1 is LGHNA and CDR2 is YNFKEQ. This CDR3 has 16 residues. Here the CDR3 reads CASSQDPLGQGHTIYF. The CDR3 DNA reads as TGTGCCAGCAGCCAAGATCCTTTAGGACAGGGGCACACCATATATTTT.

J is TRBJ1-1 and V is TRBV2; D is ambiguous. CDR1 SNHLY and CDR2 FYNNEI come from the germline V gene. The germline V and J ends were trimmed by 2 bases and 3 bases, with 10 bases remaining between them. The length of the CDR3 is 14 residues. This CDR3 is CASSEFKEYTEAFF. CDR3 DNA sequence: TGTGCCAGCAGTGAATTTAAAGAGTACACTGAAGCTTTCTTT.

J is TRBJ2-7 and V is TRBV5-1; TRBD1 agrees at 8 bases. V shed 4 bases, J shed 7 bases, and the junction held 13 bases outside the gene matches. This CDR3 region has 15 residues. Germline CDR1 and CDR2: SGHRS and YFSETQ. The CDR3 is CASSQLNRGIGEQYF. CDR3 bases: TGCGCCAGCAGCCAACTAAACAGGGGGATCGGGGAGCAGTACTTC. Based on the CDR3 plus reference TRBV5-1 and TRBJ2-7, the full variable domain is KAGVTQTPRYLIKTRGQQVTLSCSPISGHRSVSWYQQTPGQGLQFLFEYFSETQRNKGNFPGRFSGRQFSNSRSEMNVSTLELGDSALYLCASSQLNRGIGEQYFGPGTRLTVT.

The chain uses TRBV7-6 and TRBJ1-6; 7 bases are shared with TRBD1. The CDR3 consists of 15 residues. Germline-derived CDR1 and CDR2 are SGHVS and FNYEAQ. J lost 0 bases, V lost 5 bases, and 1 base had no gene match. The CDR3 region is CASSRDSSYNSPLHF. The CDR3 DNA sequence: TGTGCCAGCAGCAGGGACAGCTCCTATAATTCACCCCTCCACTTT.

The rearrangement joins TRBV29-1 to TRBJ2-7, with D perhaps TRBD2 (5 bases). V was pared by 7 bases and J by 2 bases, with 12 bases between. The CDR3 is made up of 12 amino acids. Per the germline V gene, CDR1 is SQVTM and CDR2 is ANQGSEA. In DNA form, the CDR3 reads TGCAGCGCGGAGGTGGAGCCCTACGAGCAGTACTTC. It translates to CSAEVEPYEQYF.

This chain connects TRBV5-1 to TRBJ2-7; tentatively, D is TRBD1 (6 bases). Trimming removed 5 bases from V and 1 base from J, with 16 bases in between. In germline, CDR1 is SGHRS, CDR2 YFSETQ. This CDR3 is built from 15 residues. CDR3 sequence reads: CASRPWAGDSYEQYF. The DNA for the CDR3 is TGCGCCAGCAGGCCCTGGGCAGGGGATTCCTACGAGCAGTACTTC. The full variable domain, completed using reference TRBV5-1 and TRBJ2-7, is KAGVTQTPRYLIKTRGQQVTLSCSPISGHRSVSWYQQTPGQGLQFLFEYFSETQRNKGNFPGRFSGRQFSNSRSEMNVSTLELGDSALYLCASRPWAGDSYEQYFGPGTRLTVT.

The CDR3 is CASSQATGGSTEAFF. CDR3 bases: TGCGCCAGCAGCCAAGCGACAGGGGGTAGCACTGAAGCTTTCTTT. V usage is TRBV5-1 and J usage is TRBJ1-1; the match to TRBD1 covers 9 bases. Germline values: CDR1 SGHRS, CDR2 YFSETQ. Trimming cost V 4 bases and J 4 bases; bases outside gene matches: 8. This CDR3 is 15 amino acids long.

The J gene is TRBJ2-5, the V gene TRBV7-7; no reliable D call. This CDR3 contains 14 residues. Germline-derived CDR1 and CDR2 are SSHAT and FNYEAQ (reference sequence). V lost 5 bases, J lost 2 bases, and 12 bases lay in between. CDR3 in amino acids: CASSPVSTQETQYF. CDR3 in DNA: TGTGCCAGCAGCCCTGTATCAACACAAGAGACCCAGTACTTC.

This chain joins TRBV5-4 and TRBJ1-3; no definite D call. CDR1 is SGHNT, CDR2 YYREEE, per germline (reference sequence). This CDR3 region has 13 residues. The ends were cut back, 5 bases at V and 4 bases at J, with 10 bases in the middle. The chain's CDR3 is CASSRTSGNTIYF. In DNA form, the CDR3 reads TGTGCCAGCAGTCGGACTTCGGGAAACACCATATATTTT.

The rearrangement uses TRBV7-8 and TRBJ2-5; no clear D gene. V lost 1 base to trimming and J lost 2 bases, with 5 bases between them. CDR1 SGHVS and CDR2 FQNEAQ come from the germline V gene. The CDR3 runs 13 residues. The chain's CDR3 is CASSLDYQETQYF. The CDR3 DNA sequence: TGTGCCAGCAGCTTAGACTATCAAGAGACCCAGTACTTC.

V gene TRBV5-1 combines with J gene TRBJ1-5; tentatively, D is TRBD1 (6 bases). V was cut by 0 bases and J by 7 bases, with 8 bases left in between. From germline, CDR1 is SGHRS and CDR2 YFSETQ. The CDR3 runs 13 residues. The CDR3 DNA sequence: TGCGCCAGCAGCTTGGAGGGGGAACAGCCCCAGCATTTT. The encoded protein is CASSLEGEQPQHF.

This chain joins TRBV7-6 and TRBJ1-5; 7 bases fit TRBD1. With 5 bases clipped from V and 2 bases from J, the junction kept 6 bases outside the gene matches. Germline lookup yields CDR1 SGHVS and CDR2 FNYEAQ. CDR3 length equals 15 residues. CDR3: CASSVSGTGNQPQHF. The CDR3 DNA reads as TGTGCCAGCAGCGTATCCGGGACAGGCAATCAGCCCCAGCATTTT. The full variable domain, rest sourced from reference TRBV7-6 and TRBJ1-5, is GAGVSQSPRYKVTKRGQDVALRCDPISGHVSLYWYRQALGQGPEFLTYFNYEAQQDKSGLPNDRFSAERPEGSISTLTIQRTEQRDSAMYRCASSVSGTGNQPQHFGDGTRLSIL.